This TCR beta chain is drawn from a study of blood T cells in healthy people across ages. This CDR3 is built from 13 residues. V shed 8 bases and J shed 6 bases, with 16 bases lying between them. From germline, CDR1 is SGHVS and CDR2 FQNEAQ. Study outcomes and limitations: Percentage of naive T cells showed a strong correlation with TCR beta diversity.

A few counts support this clonotype. What it binds is not known. Together with a sample-barcoded 5' primer, a J-beta primer mix was included in a second PCR lasting roughly 6 to 12 cycles. MiXCR, run by TCRdb on the 5' RACE reads, gives a single entry per CDR3 protein. This table holds approximately 760,000 distinct CDR3 sequences, around 25% found once. Each donor's blood draw was roughly 10 milliliters of peripheral blood. This same sample was also taken into another study, of T cells of mothers and their children. That publication notes: Donors comprised a few healthy Caucasian mothers plus their six children. Barcodes for each sample and 2-4 random nucleotides were added by the M1S primer used in the second PCR.

Material: blood. The chain has TRBV7-8 and TRBJ1-1; tentative D call: TRBD1 (5 bases). This clonotype originated in a boy aged 5-17 years in good health. The CDR3 sequence is CASGAIGSSEAFF. The CDR3 DNA is TGTGCCAGCGGGGCCATTGGGTCGTCTGAAGCTTTCTTT. The variable domain in full, with the rest retrieved from reference TRBV7-8 and TRBJ1-1, is GAGVSQSPRYKVAKRGQDVALRCDPISGHVSLFWYQQALGQGPEFLTYFQNEAQLDKSGLPSDRFFAERPEGSVSTLKIQRTQQEDSAVYLCASGAIGSSEAFFGQGTRLTVV.